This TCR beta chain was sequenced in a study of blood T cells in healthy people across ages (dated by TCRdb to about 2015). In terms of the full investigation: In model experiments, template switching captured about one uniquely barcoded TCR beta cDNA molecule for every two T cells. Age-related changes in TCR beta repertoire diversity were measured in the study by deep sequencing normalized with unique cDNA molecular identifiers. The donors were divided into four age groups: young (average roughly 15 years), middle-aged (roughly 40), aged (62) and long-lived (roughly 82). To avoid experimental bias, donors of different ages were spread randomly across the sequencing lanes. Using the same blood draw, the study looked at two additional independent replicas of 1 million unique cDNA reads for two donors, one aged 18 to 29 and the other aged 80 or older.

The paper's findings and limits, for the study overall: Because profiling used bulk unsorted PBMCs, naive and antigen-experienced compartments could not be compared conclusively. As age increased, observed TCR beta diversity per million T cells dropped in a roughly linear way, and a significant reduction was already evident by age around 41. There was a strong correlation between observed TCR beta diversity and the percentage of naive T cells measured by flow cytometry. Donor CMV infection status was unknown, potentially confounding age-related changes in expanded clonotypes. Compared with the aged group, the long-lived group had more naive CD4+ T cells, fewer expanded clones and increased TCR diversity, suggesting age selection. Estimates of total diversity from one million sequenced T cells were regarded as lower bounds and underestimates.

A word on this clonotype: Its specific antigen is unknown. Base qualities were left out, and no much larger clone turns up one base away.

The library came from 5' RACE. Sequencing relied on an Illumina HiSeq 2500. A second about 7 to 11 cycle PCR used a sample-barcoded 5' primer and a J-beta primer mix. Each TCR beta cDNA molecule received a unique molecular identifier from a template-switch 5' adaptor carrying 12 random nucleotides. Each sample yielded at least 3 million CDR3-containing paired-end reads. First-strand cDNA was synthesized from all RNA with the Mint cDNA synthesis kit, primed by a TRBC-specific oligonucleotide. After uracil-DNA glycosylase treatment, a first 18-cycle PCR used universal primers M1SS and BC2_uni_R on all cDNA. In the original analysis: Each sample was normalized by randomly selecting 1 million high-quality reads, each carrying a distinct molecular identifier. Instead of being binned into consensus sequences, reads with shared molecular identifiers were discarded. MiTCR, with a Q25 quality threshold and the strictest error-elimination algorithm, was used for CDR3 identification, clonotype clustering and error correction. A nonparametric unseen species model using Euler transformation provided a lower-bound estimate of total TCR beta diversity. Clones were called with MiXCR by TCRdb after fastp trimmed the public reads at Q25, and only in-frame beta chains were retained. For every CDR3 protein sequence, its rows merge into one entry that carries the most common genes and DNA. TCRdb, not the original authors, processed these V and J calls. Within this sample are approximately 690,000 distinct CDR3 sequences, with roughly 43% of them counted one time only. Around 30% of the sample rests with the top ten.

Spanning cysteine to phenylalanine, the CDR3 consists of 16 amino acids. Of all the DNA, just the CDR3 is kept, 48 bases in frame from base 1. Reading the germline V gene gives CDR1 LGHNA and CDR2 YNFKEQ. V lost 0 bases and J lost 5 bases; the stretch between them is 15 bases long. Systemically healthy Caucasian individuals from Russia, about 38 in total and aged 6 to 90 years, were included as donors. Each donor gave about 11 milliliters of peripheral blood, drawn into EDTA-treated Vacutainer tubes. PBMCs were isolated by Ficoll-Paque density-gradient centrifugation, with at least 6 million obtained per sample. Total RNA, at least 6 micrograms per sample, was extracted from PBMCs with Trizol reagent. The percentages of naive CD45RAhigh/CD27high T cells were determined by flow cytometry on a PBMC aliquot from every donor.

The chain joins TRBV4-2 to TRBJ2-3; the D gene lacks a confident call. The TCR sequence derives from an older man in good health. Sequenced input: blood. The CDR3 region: CASSQDPVSVGDTQYF. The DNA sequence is TGTGCCAGCAGCCAAGACCCTGTCTCGGTGGGAGATACGCAGTATTTT.